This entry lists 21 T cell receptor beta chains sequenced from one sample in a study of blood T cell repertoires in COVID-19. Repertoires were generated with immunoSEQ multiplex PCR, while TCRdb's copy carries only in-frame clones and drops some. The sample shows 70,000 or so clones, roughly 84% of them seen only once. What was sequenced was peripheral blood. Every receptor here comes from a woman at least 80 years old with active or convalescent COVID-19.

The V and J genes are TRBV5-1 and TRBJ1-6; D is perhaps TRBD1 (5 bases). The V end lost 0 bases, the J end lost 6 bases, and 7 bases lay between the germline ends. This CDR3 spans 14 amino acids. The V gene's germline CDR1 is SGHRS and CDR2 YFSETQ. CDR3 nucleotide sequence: TGCGCCAGCAGCTTGGAGGGGTCTAATTCACCCCTCCACTTT. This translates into CASSLEGSNSPLHF.

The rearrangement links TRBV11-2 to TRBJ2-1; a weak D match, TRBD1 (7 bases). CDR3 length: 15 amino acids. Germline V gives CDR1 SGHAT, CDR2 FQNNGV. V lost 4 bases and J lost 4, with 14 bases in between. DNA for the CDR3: TGTGCCAGCAGCTCCGGGGGACAGAAGTACAATGAGCAGTTCTTC. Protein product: CASSSGGQKYNEQFF.

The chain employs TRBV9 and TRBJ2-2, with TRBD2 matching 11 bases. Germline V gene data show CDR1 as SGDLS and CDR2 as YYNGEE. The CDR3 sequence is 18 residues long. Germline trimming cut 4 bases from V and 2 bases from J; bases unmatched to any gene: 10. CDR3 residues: CASSFGLAGGPNTGELFF. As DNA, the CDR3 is TGTGCCAGCAGCTTCGGGCTAGCGGGGGGTCCCAACACCGGGGAGCTGTTTTTT.

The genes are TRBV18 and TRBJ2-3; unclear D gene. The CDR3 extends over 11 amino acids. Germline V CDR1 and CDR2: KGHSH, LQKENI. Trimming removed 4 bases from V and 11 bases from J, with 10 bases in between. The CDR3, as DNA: TGTGCCAGCTCACTTGAGGCGGAGCAGTATTTT. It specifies CASSLEAEQYF.

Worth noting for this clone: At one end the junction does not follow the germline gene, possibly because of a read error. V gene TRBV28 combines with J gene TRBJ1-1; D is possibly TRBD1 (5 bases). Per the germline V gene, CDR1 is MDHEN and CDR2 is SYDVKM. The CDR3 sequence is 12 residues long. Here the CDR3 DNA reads TGTGTCAGCACCATAGATAGGGGTGAAGCTTTCTTT. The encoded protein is CVSTIDRGEAFF.

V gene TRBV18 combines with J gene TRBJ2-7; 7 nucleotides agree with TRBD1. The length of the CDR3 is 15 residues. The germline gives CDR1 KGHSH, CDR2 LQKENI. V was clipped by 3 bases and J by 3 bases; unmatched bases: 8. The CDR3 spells CASSPSGGEVYEQYF. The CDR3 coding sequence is TGTGCCAGCTCACCGTCAGGGGGTGAGGTCTACGAGCAGTACTTC. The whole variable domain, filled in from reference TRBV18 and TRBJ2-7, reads NAGVMQNPRHLVRRRGQEARLRCSPMKGHSHVYWYRQLPEEGLKFMVYLQKENIIDESGMPKERFSAEFPKEGPSILRIQQVVRGDSAAYFCASSPSGGEVYEQYFGPGTRLTVT.

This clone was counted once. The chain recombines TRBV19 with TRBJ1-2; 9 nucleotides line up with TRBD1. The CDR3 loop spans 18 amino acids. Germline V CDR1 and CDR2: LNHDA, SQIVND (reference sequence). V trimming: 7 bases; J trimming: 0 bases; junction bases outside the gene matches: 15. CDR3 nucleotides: TGTGCCAGTACCTTAGACCGGACAGGGGCGATATCTAACTATGGCTACACCTTC. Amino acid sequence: CASTLDRTGAISNYGYTF.

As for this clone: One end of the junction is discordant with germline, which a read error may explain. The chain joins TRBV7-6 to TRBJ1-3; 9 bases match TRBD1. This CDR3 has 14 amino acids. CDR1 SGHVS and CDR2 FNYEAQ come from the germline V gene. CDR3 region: CASSPYGTGLVLDF. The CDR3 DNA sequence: TGTGCCAGCAGCCCCTACGGGACAGGGTTAGTTTTGGATTTT.

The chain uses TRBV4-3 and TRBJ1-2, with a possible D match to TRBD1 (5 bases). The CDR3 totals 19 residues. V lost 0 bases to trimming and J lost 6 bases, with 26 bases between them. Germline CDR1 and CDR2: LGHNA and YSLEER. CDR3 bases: TGCGCCAGCAGCCAAGATGGGGATGTCAGGGCAGGTACCTATGATGGCTACACCTTC. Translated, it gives CASSQDGDVRAGTYDGYTF.

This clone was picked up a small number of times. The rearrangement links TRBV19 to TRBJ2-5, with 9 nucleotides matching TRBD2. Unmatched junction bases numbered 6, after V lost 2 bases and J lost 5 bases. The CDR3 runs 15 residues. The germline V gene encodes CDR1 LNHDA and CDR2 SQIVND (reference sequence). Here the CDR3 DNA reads TGTGCCAGTAGTATACTAGCGGGGCAAGGGGAGACCCAGTACTTC. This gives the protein CASSILAGQGETQYF. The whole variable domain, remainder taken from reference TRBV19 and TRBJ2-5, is DGGITQSPKYLFRKEGQNVTLSCEQNLNHDAMYWYRQDPGQGLRLIYYSQIVNDFQKGDIAEGYSVSREKKESFPLTVTSAQKNPTAFYLCASSILAGQGETQYFGPGTRLLVL.

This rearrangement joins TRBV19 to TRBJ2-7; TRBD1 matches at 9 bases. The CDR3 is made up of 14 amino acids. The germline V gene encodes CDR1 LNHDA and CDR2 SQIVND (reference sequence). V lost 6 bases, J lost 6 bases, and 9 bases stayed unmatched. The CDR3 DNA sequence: TGTGCCAGTAGCCCGGGACAGGGTGTACGCGAGCAGTACTTC. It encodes CASSPGQGVREQYF.

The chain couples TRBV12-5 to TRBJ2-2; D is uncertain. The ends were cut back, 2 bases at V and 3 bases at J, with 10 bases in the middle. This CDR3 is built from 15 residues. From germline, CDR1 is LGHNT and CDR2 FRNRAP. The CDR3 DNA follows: TGTGCTAGTGGTTTGTTACAGTCCGACACCGGGGAGCTGTTTTTT. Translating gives CASGLLQSDTGELFF.

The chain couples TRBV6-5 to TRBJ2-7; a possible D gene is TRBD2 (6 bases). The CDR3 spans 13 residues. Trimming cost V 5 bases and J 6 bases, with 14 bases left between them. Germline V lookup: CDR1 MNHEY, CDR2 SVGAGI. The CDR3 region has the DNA TGTGCCAGCAGTCCAAGGGAGGTCTCCGAGCAGTACTTC. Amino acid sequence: CASSPREVSEQYF.

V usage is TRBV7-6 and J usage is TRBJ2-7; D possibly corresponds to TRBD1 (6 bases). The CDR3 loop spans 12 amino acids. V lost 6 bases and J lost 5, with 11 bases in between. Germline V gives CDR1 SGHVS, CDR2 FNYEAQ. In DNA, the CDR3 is TGTGCCAGCAGGGACAGCTTCCACGAGCAGTACTTC. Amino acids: CASRDSFHEQYF.

The DNA of the CDR3 is TGTGCCAGCGGGCGGGCAGACAATCAGCCCCAGCATTTT. It encodes CASGRADNQPQHF. This sequence joins TRBV7-2 and TRBJ1-5; D is unclear. The length of the CDR3 is 13 residues. The V gene lost 8 bases and the J gene lost 3 bases, with 11 bases spanning the gap. Germline V gene data show CDR1 as SGHTA and CDR2 as FQGNSA.

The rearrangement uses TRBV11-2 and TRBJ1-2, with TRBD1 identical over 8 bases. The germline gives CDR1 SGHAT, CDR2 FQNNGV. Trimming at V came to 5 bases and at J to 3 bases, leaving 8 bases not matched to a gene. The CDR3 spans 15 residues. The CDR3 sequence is CASSPVRGRDYGYTF. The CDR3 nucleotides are TGTGCCAGCAGCCCCGTCAGGGGGCGGGACTATGGCTACACCTTC.

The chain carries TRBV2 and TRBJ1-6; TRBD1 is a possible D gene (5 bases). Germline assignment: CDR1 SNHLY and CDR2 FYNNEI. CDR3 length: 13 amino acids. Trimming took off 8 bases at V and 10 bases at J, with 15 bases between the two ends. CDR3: CASGGGSWSPLHF. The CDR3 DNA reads TGTGCCAGCGGGGGAGGATCTTGGTCACCCCTCCACTTT.

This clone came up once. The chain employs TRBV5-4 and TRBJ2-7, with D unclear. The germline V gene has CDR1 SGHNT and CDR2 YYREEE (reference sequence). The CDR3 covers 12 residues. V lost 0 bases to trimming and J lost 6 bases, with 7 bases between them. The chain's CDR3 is CASSLGVREQYF. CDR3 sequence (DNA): TGTGCCAGCAGCTTGGGTGTTCGCGAGCAGTACTTC.

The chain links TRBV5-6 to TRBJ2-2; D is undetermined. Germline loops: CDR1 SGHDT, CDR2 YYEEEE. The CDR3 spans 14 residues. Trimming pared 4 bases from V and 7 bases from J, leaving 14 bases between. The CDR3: CASSLPFGGGELFF. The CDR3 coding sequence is TGTGCCAGCAGCCTCCCGTTCGGCGGCGGGGAGCTGTTTTTT.

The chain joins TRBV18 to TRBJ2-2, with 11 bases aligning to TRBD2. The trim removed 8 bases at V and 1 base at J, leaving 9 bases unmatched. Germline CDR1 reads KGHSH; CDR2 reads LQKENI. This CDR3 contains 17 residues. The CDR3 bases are TGTGCCAGCAAGTCCGGGACTAGCGGCGAGAACACCGGGGAGCTGTTTTTT. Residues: CASKSGTSGENTGELFF.

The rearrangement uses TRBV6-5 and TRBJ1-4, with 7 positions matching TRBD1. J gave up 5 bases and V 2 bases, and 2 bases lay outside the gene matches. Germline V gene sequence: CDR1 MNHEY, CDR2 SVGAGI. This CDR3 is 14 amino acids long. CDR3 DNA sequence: TGTGCCAGCAGTTACAGGGGGCGGAATGAAAAACTGTTTTTT. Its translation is CASSYRGRNEKLFF.